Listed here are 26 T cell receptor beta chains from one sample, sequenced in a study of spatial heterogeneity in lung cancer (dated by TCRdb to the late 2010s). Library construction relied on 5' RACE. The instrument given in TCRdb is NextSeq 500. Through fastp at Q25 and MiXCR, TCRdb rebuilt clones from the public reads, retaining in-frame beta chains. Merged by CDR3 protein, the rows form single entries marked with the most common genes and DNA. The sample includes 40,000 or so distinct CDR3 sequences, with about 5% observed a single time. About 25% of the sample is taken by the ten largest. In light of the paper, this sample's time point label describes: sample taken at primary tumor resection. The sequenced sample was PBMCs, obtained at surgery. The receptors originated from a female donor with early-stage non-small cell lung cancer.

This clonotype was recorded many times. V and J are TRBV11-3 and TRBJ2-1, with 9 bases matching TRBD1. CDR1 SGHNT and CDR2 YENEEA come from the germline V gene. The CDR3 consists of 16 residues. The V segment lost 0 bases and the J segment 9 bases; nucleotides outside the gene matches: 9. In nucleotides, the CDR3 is TGTGCCAGCAGCTTAGATCCCCGGACAGGGGTTCTTGAGCAGTTCTTC. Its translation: CASSLDPRTGVLEQFF.

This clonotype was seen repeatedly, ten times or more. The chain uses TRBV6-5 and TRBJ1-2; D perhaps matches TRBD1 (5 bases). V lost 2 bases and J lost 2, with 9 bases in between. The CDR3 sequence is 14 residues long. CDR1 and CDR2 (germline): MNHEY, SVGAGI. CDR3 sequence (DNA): TGTGCCAGCAGTTACAGGGGAGAGAACTATGGCTACACCTTC. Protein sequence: CASSYRGENYGYTF.

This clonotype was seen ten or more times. CDR3 coding DNA: TGCGCCAGCAGCCAAGATGGTAGCGGGGAAGCGGTCGGCATTCAGTACTTC. It translates to CASSQDGSGEAVGIQYF. V usage is TRBV4-1 and J usage is TRBJ2-4; 8 bases map to TRBD2. Germline V gives CDR1 MGHRA, CDR2 YSYEKL. Trimming at V came to 0 bases and at J to 9 bases, leaving 13 bases not matched to a gene. The length of the CDR3 is 17 residues.

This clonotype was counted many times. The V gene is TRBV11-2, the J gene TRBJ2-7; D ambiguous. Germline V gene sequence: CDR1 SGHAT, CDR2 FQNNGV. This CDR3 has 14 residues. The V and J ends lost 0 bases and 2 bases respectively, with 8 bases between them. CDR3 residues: CASSLDPFPYEQYF. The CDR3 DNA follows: TGTGCCAGCAGCTTAGATCCTTTTCCCTACGAGCAGTACTTC.

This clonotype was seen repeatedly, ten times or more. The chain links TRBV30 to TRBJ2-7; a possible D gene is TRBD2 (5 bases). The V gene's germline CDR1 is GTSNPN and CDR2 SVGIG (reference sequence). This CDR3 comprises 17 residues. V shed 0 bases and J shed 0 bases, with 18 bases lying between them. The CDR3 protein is CAWSVERGFPPSYEQYF. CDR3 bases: TGTGCCTGGAGTGTAGAACGAGGGTTCCCTCCCTCCTACGAGCAGTACTTC.

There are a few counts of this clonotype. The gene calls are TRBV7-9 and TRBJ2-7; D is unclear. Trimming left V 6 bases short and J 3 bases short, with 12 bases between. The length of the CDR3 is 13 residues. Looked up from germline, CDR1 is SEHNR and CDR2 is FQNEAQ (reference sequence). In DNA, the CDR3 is TGTGCCAGCAGTCAAGGTAATTTCTACGAGCAGTACTTC. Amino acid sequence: CASSQGNFYEQYF.

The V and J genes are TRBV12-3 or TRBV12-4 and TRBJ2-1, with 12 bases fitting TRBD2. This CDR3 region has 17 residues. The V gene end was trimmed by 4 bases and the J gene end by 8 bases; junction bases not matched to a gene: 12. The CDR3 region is CASSSSSGGAIRHEQFF. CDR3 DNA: TGTGCCAGCAGTTCTTCTAGCGGGGGGGCCATTCGGCATGAGCAGTTCTTC.

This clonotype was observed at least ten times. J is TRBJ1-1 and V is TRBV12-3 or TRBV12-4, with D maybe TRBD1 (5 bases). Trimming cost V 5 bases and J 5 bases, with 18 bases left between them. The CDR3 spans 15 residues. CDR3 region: CASSPGRLKSTEAFF. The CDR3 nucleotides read TGTGCCAGCAGTCCGGGACGCCTGAAGAGTACTGAAGCTTTCTTT.

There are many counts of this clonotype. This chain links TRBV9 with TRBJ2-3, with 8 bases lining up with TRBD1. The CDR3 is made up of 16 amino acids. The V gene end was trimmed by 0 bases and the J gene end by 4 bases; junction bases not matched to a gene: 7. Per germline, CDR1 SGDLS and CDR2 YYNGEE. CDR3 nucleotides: TGTGCCAGCAGCGTAGTGGCAGGGGGCAGGTCAGATACGCAGTATTTT. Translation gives CASSVVAGGRSDTQYF.

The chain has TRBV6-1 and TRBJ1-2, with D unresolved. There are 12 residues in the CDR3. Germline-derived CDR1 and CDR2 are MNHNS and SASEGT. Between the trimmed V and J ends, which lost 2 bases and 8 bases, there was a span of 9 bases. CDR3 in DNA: TGTGCCAGCAGTGAAAGGGCGATGGGCTACACCTTC. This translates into CASSERAMGYTF.

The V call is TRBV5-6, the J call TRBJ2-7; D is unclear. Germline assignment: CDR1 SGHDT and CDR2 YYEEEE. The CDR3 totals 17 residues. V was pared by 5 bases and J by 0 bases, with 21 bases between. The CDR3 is CASRDQGPAGYSYEQYF. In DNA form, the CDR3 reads TGTGCCAGCAGAGACCAAGGTCCTGCCGGGTACTCCTACGAGCAGTACTTC.

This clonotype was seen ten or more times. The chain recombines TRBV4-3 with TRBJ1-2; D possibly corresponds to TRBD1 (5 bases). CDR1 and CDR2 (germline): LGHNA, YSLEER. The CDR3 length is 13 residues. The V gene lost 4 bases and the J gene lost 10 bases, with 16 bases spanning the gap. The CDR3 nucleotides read TGCGCCAGCAGCCCTTCTACGTCGGGGGACTACACCTTC. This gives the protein CASSPSTSGDYTF.

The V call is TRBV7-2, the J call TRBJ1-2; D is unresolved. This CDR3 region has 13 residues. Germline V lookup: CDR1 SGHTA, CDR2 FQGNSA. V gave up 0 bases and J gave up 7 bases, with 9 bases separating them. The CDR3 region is CASSLAAGAGYTF. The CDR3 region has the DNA TGTGCCAGCAGCTTAGCAGCGGGAGCTGGCTACACCTTC.

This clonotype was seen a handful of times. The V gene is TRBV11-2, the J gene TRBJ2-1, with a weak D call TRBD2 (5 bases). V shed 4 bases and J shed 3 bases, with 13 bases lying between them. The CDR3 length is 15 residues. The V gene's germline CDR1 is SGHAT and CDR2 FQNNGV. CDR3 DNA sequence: TGTGCCAGCAGCTATACGTTAGCGCTCTACAATGAGCAGTTCTTC. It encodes CASSYTLALYNEQFF.

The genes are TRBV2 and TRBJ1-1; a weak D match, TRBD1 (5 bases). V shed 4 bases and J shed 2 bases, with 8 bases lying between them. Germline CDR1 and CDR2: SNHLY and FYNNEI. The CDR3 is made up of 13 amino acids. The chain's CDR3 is CASSVDSNTEAFF. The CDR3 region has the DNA TGTGCCAGCAGTGTTGACAGTAACACTGAAGCTTTCTTT.

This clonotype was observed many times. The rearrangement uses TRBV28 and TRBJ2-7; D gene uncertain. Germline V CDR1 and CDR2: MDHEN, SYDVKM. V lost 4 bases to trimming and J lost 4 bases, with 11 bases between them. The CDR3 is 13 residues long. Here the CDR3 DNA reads TGTGCCAGCAGTTCAAGAGGATCGTACGAGCAGTACTTC. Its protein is CASSSRGSYEQYF.

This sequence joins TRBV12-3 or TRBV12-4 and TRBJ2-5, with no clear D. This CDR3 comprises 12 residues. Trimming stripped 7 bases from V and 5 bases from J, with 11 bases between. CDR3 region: CASTQGAETQYF. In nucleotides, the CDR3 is TGTGCCAGCACCCAAGGCGCCGAGACCCAGTACTTC.

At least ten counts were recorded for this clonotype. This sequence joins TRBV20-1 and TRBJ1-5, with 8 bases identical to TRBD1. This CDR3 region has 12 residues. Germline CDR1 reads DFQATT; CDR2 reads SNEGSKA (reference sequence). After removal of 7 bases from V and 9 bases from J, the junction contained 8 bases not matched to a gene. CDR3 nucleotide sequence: TGCAGTGGACAGGGGATAATCGGGCCCCAGCATTTT. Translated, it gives CSGQGIIGPQHF.

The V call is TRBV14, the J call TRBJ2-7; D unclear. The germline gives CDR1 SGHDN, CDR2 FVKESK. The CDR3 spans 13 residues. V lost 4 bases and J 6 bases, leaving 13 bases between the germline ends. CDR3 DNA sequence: TGTGCCAGCAGCCCCAAGATAATAGGCGAGCAGTACTTC. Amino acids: CASSPKIIGEQYF.

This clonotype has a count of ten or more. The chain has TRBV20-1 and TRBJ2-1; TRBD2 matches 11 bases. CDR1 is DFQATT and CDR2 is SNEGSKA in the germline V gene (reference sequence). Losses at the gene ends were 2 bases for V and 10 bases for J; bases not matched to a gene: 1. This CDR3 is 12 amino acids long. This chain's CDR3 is CSARRLAGEQFF. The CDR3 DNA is TGCAGTGCTAGACGACTAGCGGGGGAGCAGTTCTTC.

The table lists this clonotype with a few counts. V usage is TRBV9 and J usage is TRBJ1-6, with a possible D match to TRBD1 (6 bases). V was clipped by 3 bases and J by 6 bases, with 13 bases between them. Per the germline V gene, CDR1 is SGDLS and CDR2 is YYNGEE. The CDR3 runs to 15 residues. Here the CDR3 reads CASSETGHPNSPLHF. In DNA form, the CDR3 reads TGTGCCAGCAGCGAAACGGGACATCCTAATTCACCCCTCCACTTT.

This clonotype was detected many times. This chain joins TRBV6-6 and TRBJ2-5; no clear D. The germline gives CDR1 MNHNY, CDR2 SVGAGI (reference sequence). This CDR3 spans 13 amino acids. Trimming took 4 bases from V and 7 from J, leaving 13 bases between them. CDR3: CASSSSGIGTQYF. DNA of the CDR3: TGTGCCAGCAGTTCTTCAGGAATCGGGACCCAGTACTTC.

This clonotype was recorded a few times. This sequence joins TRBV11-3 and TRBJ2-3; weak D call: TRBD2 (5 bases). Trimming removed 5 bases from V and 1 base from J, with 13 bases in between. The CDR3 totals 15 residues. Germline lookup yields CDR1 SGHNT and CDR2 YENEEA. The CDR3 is CASSARGPGTDTQYF. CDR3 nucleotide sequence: TGTGCCAGCAGCGCCCGGGGTCCTGGCACAGATACGCAGTATTTT.

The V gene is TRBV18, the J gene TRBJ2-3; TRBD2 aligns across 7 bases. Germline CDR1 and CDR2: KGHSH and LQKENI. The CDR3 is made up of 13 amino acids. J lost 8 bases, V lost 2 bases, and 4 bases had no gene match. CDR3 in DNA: TGTGCCAGCTCACCAGAAGGGGAGGGTACGCAGTATTTT. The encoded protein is CASSPEGEGTQYF.

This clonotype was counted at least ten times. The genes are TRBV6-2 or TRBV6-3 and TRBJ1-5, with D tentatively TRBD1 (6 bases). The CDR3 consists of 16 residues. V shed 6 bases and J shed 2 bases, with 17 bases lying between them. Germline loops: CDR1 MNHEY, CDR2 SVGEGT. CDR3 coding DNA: TGTGCCAGCAGAGACCTACAGGGTCAACGCAATCAGCCCCAGCATTTT. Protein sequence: CASRDLQGQRNQPQHF.

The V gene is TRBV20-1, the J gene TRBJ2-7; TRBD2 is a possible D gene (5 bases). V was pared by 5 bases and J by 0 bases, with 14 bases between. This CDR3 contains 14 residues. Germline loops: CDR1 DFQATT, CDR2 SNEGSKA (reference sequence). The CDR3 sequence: CSAPSAGSSYEQYF. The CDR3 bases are TGCAGTGCTCCCTCGGCGGGCAGCTCCTACGAGCAGTACTTC.